These 31 T cell receptor beta chains originate from one sample sequenced in a study of response to subunit inactivated influenza vaccine (dated by TCRdb to the late 2010s). The library was produced with RT-PCR. TCRdb lists the instrument as Illumina HiSeq 2500. Starting from the raw public reads, TCRdb applied fastp trimming at Q25, assembled clones with MiXCR and retained in-frame beta chains. One record per CDR3 amino acid sequence lists the most common genes and DNA. The sample table records 630,000 or so distinct CDR3 sequences; 15% to 17% of these occur just once. Around a tenth of the sample is taken by the ten largest. Here the sequenced sample was PBMCs from blood, taken roughly 13 days after vaccination. These TCRs come from a man aged 45 to 65 who received an inactivated influenza vaccine. Donor details come from another sample of the same person, matched by shared clones.

This clonotype has more than one count but fewer than ten. The chain uses TRBV6-1 and TRBJ1-2, with a weak D call TRBD1 (6 bases). Germline V gene data show CDR1 as MNHNS and CDR2 as SASEGT. This CDR3 has 16 residues. V was trimmed by 7 bases and J by 4 bases, leaving 22 bases between them. CDR3 coding DNA: TGTGCCAGCACCAAATTCGACAGGACAACCTCCTATGGCTACACCTTC. Its protein is CASTKFDRTTSYGYTF.

This clonotype was observed many times. J is TRBJ2-7 and V is TRBV20-1; TRBD1 or TRBD2 may be the D gene (5 bases each). Germline V gene lookup returns CDR1 DFQATT and CDR2 SNEGSKA (reference sequence). V lost 3 bases and J lost 0, with 9 bases in between. This CDR3 has 13 amino acids. CDR3 DNA: TGCAGTGCTAGCGGGACGAGCTCCTACGAGCAGTACTTC. The encoded protein is CSASGTSSYEQYF.

This clonotype was recorded at least ten times. V usage is TRBV5-5 and J usage is TRBJ2-5, with 8 bases lining up with TRBD1. Per germline, CDR1 SGHKS and CDR2 YYEKEE (reference sequence). CDR3 length: 14 amino acids. The junction had 3 bases not matched to a gene; V was cut back by 1 base and J by 4 bases. The chain's CDR3 is CASSLTGQGETQYF. The CDR3 DNA sequence: TGTGCCAGCAGCTTGACAGGACAGGGAGAGACCCAGTACTTC.

This rearrangement joins TRBV19 to TRBJ2-6; the D is unclear. The germline V gene encodes CDR1 LNHDA and CDR2 SQIVND (reference sequence). With 11 bases removed from V and 2 bases from J, the gap between germline ends came to 16 bases. The CDR3 spans 15 residues. CDR3 loop: CAGPVHRAGANVLTF. DNA for the CDR3: TGTGCCGGTCCCGTCCACCGTGCTGGGGCCAACGTCCTGACTTTC.

This chain connects TRBV11-2 to TRBJ1-2; a possible D gene is TRBD1 (5 bases). This CDR3 comprises 15 residues. Trimming stripped 4 bases from V and 4 bases from J, with 16 bases between. Germline V gene sequence: CDR1 SGHAT, CDR2 FQNNGV. The CDR3 region is CASSSDQRQSYGYTF. CDR3 nucleotide sequence: TGTGCCAGCAGCTCGGACCAACGACAGAGCTATGGCTACACCTTC.

This clonotype occurred a few times. This chain links TRBV7-9 with TRBJ1-2; D possibly corresponds to TRBD1 (6 bases). The CDR3 runs to 16 residues. Trimming removed 4 bases from V and 0 bases from J, with 15 bases in between. Germline values: CDR1 SEHNR, CDR2 FQNEAQ (reference sequence). DNA of the CDR3: TGTGCCAGCAGCTCAACTATCCGACAGGCTAACTATGGCTACACCTTC. Its protein is CASSSTIRQANYGYTF.

V usage is TRBV5-1 and J usage is TRBJ2-5; possibly TRBD1 for D (6 bases). Trimming removed 4 bases from V and 5 bases from J, with 15 bases in between. Germline V gene data show CDR1 as SGHRS and CDR2 as YFSETQ. The CDR3 totals 14 residues. The CDR3 loop reads CASSPGGQFETQYF. DNA of the CDR3: TGCGCCAGCAGCCCAGGCGGACAGTTCGAGACCCAGTACTTC.

This chain uses TRBV5-1 with TRBJ2-3; 7 bases agree with TRBD1. CDR3 length equals 14 residues. The V gene end was trimmed by 4 bases and the J gene end by 3 bases; junction bases not matched to a gene: 5. The germline V gene has CDR1 SGHRS and CDR2 YFSETQ. CDR3: CASSKGQETDTQYF. The CDR3 DNA reads TGCGCCAGCAGCAAAGGACAGGAAACAGATACGCAGTATTTT. The variable domain in full, completed from reference TRBV5-1 and TRBJ2-3, reads KAGVTQTPRYLIKTRGQQVTLSCSPISGHRSVSWYQQTPGQGLQFLFEYFSETQRNKGNFPGRFSGRQFSNSRSEMNVSTLELGDSALYLCASSKGQETDTQYFGPGTRLTVL.

The chain combines TRBV20-1 with TRBJ2-3, with TRBD2 matching over 10 bases. The CDR3 loop spans 16 amino acids. Germline CDR1 and CDR2: DFQATT and SNEGSKA (reference sequence). Trimming at V came to 8 bases and at J to 4 bases, leaving 15 bases not matched to a gene. CDR3 sequence (DNA): TGCAGTCAGGACGAGAGGGCTAGCGGGAGCCCAGATACGCAGTATTTT. This translates into CSQDERASGSPDTQYF.

This clonotype showed up just a few times. A read error may account for a junction end that differs from germline. The chain carries TRBV6-1 and TRBJ1-2; 9 positions match TRBD1. The germline gives CDR1 MNHNS, CDR2 SASEGT. The CDR3 is 15 residues long. The CDR3 nucleotides are TGTGCCAGCAGGGCTGACAGGGGGGAAAGGTATGGCTGGTCCTTC. As protein: CASRADRGERYGWSF.

There are a few counts of this clonotype. This rearrangement joins TRBV15 to TRBJ2-7; D is unclear. V lost 0 bases and J 4 bases, leaving 4 bases between the germline ends. Germline V CDR1 and CDR2: LNHNV, YYDKDF (reference sequence). The CDR3 is 12 amino acids. The CDR3 sequence: CATSREGYEQYF. For the CDR3, the DNA is TGTGCCACCAGCAGAGAGGGATACGAGCAGTACTTC.

The V call is TRBV5-1, the J call TRBJ1-5, with D possibly being TRBD1 (6 bases). The V end was cut by 0 bases, the J end by 4 bases, with 11 bases between. The CDR3 runs to 15 residues. Germline V gene lookup returns CDR1 SGHRS and CDR2 YFSETQ. In nucleotides, the CDR3 is TGCGCCAGCAGCTTGGAACGGGGGCGTAATCAGCCCCAGCATTTT. Protein: CASSLERGRNQPQHF.

There are many counts of this clonotype. The chain combines TRBV20-1 with TRBJ2-1; D not resolved. Germline values: CDR1 DFQATT, CDR2 SNEGSKA (reference sequence). V was trimmed by 3 bases and J by 4 bases, leaving 7 bases between them. There are 12 residues in the CDR3. The CDR3 loop is CSARWGYNEQFF. The CDR3 nucleotides are TGCAGTGCTAGGTGGGGATACAATGAGCAGTTCTTC.

V gene TRBV29-1 combines with J gene TRBJ1-1; D is uncertain. The V and J ends lost 5 bases and 3 bases respectively, with 13 bases between them. From germline, CDR1 is SQVTM and CDR2 ANQGSEA. The CDR3 is 13 amino acids. The CDR3 sequence is CSVCRGKDTEAFF. The CDR3 nucleotides read TGCAGCGTTTGCAGAGGGAAGGACACTGAAGCTTTCTTT.

This chain joins TRBV7-2 and TRBJ2-7; D not certain. This CDR3 has 16 residues. V was shortened by 2 bases and J by 2 bases, with 16 bases between the two germline ends. Germline V gene data show CDR1 as SGHTA and CDR2 as FQGNSA. The CDR3 region is CASSLSPGPAAYEQYF. The CDR3 region has the DNA TGTGCCAGCAGCTTATCCCCAGGCCCGGCGGCCTACGAGCAGTACTTC.

The chain is built from TRBV20-1 and TRBJ1-2; D gene unclear. Germline V gives CDR1 DFQATT, CDR2 SNEGSKA (reference sequence). This CDR3 is built from 12 residues. Trimming stripped 6 bases from V and 8 bases from J, with 16 bases between. As DNA, the CDR3 is TGCAGTGCCCAGGACTGGTCTATGGGCTACACCTTC. Translated, it gives CSAQDWSMGYTF.

V is TRBV13 and J is TRBJ2-1; 10 bases align to TRBD2. The germline V gene encodes CDR1 PRHDT and CDR2 FYEKMQ (reference sequence). The CDR3 is 13 amino acids. Trimming cost V 5 bases and J 7 bases; bases outside gene matches: 2. The CDR3: CASSGLAVNEQFF. The CDR3 bases are TGTGCCAGCAGCGGACTAGCGGTAAATGAGCAGTTCTTC.

This rearrangement joins TRBV7-2 to TRBJ2-7; a weak D match, TRBD2 (5 bases). Trimming left V 7 bases short and J 4 bases short, with 14 bases between. The CDR3 loop spans 13 amino acids. Germline V gives CDR1 SGHTA, CDR2 FQGNSA. The CDR3 here is CASTSGPGYEQYF. Here the CDR3 DNA reads TGTGCCAGCACCAGCGGCCCGGGATACGAGCAGTACTTC.

This clonotype was counted a few times. V gene TRBV5-1 combines with J gene TRBJ2-3; D might be TRBD2 (5 bases). Trimming removed 5 bases from V and 0 bases from J, with 7 bases in between. CDR1 and CDR2 from the germline V gene are SGHRS and YFSETQ. The CDR3 covers 13 residues. DNA of the CDR3: TGCGCCAGCAGAAGGACTAGCACAGATACGCAGTATTTT. This gives the protein CASRRTSTDTQYF.

The rearrangement joins TRBV20-1 to TRBJ2-1; TRBD2 agrees at 8 bases. This CDR3 has 17 residues. V shed 1 base and J 8 bases; nucleotides not matched to a gene: 16. The germline V gene has CDR1 DFQATT and CDR2 SNEGSKA (reference sequence). CDR3 sequence reads: CSARGLARSGGAYEQFF. Written as DNA, the CDR3 is TGCAGTGCTAGAGGATTGGCGCGTTCCGGGGGGGCTTATGAGCAGTTCTTC.

This clonotype was picked up a small number of times. The J gene is TRBJ2-3, the V gene TRBV11-2; D remains ambiguous. The V end lost 4 bases, the J end lost 2 bases, and 13 bases lay between the germline ends. In germline, CDR1 is SGHAT, CDR2 FQNNGV. This CDR3 has 15 amino acids. The CDR3 loop reads CASSSRLDPTDTQYF. The CDR3 nucleotides are TGTGCCAGCAGCTCCCGGTTAGATCCCACAGATACGCAGTATTTT.

This clonotype showed up just a few times. The V and J genes are TRBV18 and TRBJ2-5, with D possibly TRBD2 on 6 matching bases. The ends were cut back, 5 bases at V and 4 bases at J, with 17 bases in the middle. The CDR3 runs 15 residues. Germline V gives CDR1 KGHSH, CDR2 LQKENI. In DNA form, the CDR3 reads TGTGCCAGCTCAGGACTAACGAGGGGAGGAGAGACCCAGTACTTC. As protein: CASSGLTRGGETQYF.

The table lists this clonotype with a few counts. The rearrangement joins TRBV10-2 to TRBJ2-3; D unresolved. This CDR3 is built from 15 residues. Per the germline V gene, CDR1 is WSHSY and CDR2 is SAAADI. Trimming took off 2 bases at V and 2 bases at J, with 11 bases between the two ends. CDR3 bases: TGCGCCAGCAGTGAGCGGCGGCGACCCACAGATACGCAGTATTTT. Its protein is CASSERRRPTDTQYF.

The V call is TRBV20-1, the J call TRBJ2-3; D is perhaps TRBD2 (5 bases). Germline V gives CDR1 DFQATT, CDR2 SNEGSKA (reference sequence). This CDR3 region has 14 residues. Trimming stripped 3 bases from V and 2 bases from J, with 12 bases between. CDR3 nucleotides: TGCAGTGCTAGGACGGGAATCACCACAGATACGCAGTATTTT. This gives the protein CSARTGITTDTQYF.

This chain joins TRBV5-1 and TRBJ2-3, with D possibly matching TRBD1 (5 bases). The V gene lost 2 bases and the J gene lost 3 bases, with 16 bases spanning the gap. Germline V gene lookup returns CDR1 SGHRS and CDR2 YFSETQ. The CDR3 totals 16 residues. The CDR3 DNA reads TGCGCCAGCAGCTTAGGGGTGCTAGAAGATACAGATACGCAGTATTTT. Translation: CASSLGVLEDTDTQYF.

Ten or more counts support this clonotype. In nucleotides, the CDR3 is TGCGCCAGCAGCCTCGGGACCGTAGGGGGGTACCTCTACAATGAGCAGTTCTTC. This translates into CASSLGTVGGYLYNEQFF. The chain combines TRBV5-1 with TRBJ2-1; D tentatively fits TRBD1 or TRBD2 (6 bases each). Germline V CDR1 and CDR2: SGHRS, YFSETQ. Trimming left V 4 bases short and J 3 bases short, with 23 bases between. The CDR3 is 18 amino acids.

Only a few counts were recorded for this clonotype. The chain carries TRBV12-3 or TRBV12-4 and TRBJ2-2, with 8 bases fitting TRBD1. Trimming took 10 bases from V and 2 from J; bases not matched to a gene: 21. The CDR3 runs to 19 residues. The CDR3 bases are TGTGCCATCTGGGCCGGGACAGGAAATGTTGCCAGAAACACCGGGGAGCTGTTTTTT. As protein: CAIWAGTGNVARNTGELFF.

Only a few counts were recorded for this clonotype. The chain couples TRBV15 to TRBJ2-6; 7 bases match TRBD1. The CDR3 has 19 amino acids. Per the germline V gene, CDR1 is LNHNV and CDR2 is YYDKDF (reference sequence). Trimming removed 1 base from V and 2 bases from J; junction bases left unmatched: 11. CDR3: CATSRAPGQQLAGANVLTF. CDR3 nucleotide sequence: TGTGCCACCAGCAGAGCCCCGGGACAGCAATTAGCTGGGGCCAACGTCCTGACTTTC.

This sequence joins TRBV11-2 and TRBJ2-1; 7 bases are shared with TRBD2. Trimming cost V 1 base and J 2 bases; bases outside gene matches: 11. Germline CDR1 is SGHAT and CDR2 is FQNNGV. This CDR3 region has 18 residues. Here the CDR3 DNA reads TGTGCCAGCAGCTTAGTATATTACCGGACTAGTACCTACAATGAGCAGTTCTTC. It yields the protein CASSLVYYRTSTYNEQFF. Combining the CDR3 with reference TRBV11-2 and TRBJ2-1 gives the whole variable domain EAGVAQSPRYKIIEKRQSVAFWCNPISGHATLYWYQQILGQGPKLLIQFQNNGVVDDSQLPKDRFSAERLKGVDSTLKIQPAKLEDSAVYLCASSLVYYRTSTYNEQFFGPGTRLTVL.

The rearrangement links TRBV20-1 to TRBJ2-7, with 10 nucleotides matching TRBD2. Per germline, CDR1 DFQATT and CDR2 SNEGSKA (reference sequence). After removal of 7 bases from V and 3 bases from J, the junction contained 9 bases not matched to a gene. The CDR3 loop spans 14 amino acids. The CDR3 sequence is CSGHPAGGYYEQYF. The CDR3 DNA sequence: TGCAGTGGTCATCCAGCGGGGGGGTACTACGAGCAGTACTTC.

The count of this clonotype is one. This chain links TRBV10-3 with TRBJ2-7, with 7 positions matching TRBD1. The CDR3 is 14 amino acids. CDR1 and CDR2 (germline): ENHRY, SYGVKD. V lost 5 bases, J lost 6 bases, and 10 bases stayed unmatched. The CDR3 DNA sequence: TGTGCCATCAGTTTTGGACAGGTCGGTAGCGAGCAGTACTTC. The encoded protein is CAISFGQVGSEQYF.